The clone carrying this T cell receptor (beta chain) is classed as large by frequency. The read ends 3 residues early relative to the CDR3; the germline J gene fills the gap. The source of the sample is a study of Tregs in tolerant kidney transplant recipients. Related graft donors supplied nonmyeloablative bone marrow transplants, and mixed chimerism was transient. The table came from immunoSEQ multiplex PCR; TCRdb's copy has only in-frame clones and leaves some out. The table lists roughly 5,700 clones. The germline V gene has CDR1 SGHRS and CDR2 YFSETQ. The CDR3 has 15 residues. The ends were cut back, 6 bases at V and 3 bases at J, with 18 bases in the middle.

Sequenced material: CD4+ T cells from blood (PBMCs), taken roughly 15 months after the transplant. The sequence was obtained from a human patient who received a combined kidney and bone marrow transplant. Some T cells may be transferred from the graft donor. The J gene is TRBJ1-1, the V gene TRBV5-1; tentatively, D is TRBD1 (6 bases). The CDR3: CASTVQGPGDTEAFF. The sequenced part of the CDR3 DNA is TGCGCCAGCACCGTCCAGGGGCCTGGGGACACTGAA.